This T cell receptor beta chain comes out of a study of cytomegalovirus exposure and HLA in healthy donors. Findings and limits, study-wide: Presence/absence analyses assumed roughly uniform sequencing depth across donors. Prior analysis indicated that the majority of TCR beta V segments exhibited productivity approximately 90% or approximately 30% of the time. Some V segments could not be told apart, so they were left out, TRBV6-2 and TRBV6-3 among them. Specificity for CMV antigens was confirmed in vitro for three of the CMV-associated chains.

This CDR3 region has 14 residues. Between the trimmed V and J ends, which lost 7 bases and 1 base, there was a span of 13 bases. CDR1 is LNHDA, CDR2 SQIVND, per germline (reference sequence). To note about this clone: What it binds is not known.

Use of 60 Vbeta and 13 Jbeta primers characterized the PCR. The method was immunoSEQ multiplex PCR; TCRdb's version includes in-frame clones alone and lacks a portion of them. The profile shows roughly 170,000 clones, roughly four fifths of them singletons. The chain combines TRBV19 with TRBJ1-1; the D is unclear. Sequenced: PBMCs. This TCR was recovered from a female donor in good health and CMV-seronegative. The CDR3 reads CASIAGYPNTEAFF. The CDR3 DNA is TGTGCCAGTATTGCGGGGTATCCGAACACTGAAGCTTTCTTT.